The 21 T cell receptor beta chains below come from one sample, sequenced in a study of response to subunit inactivated influenza vaccine. TCRdb re-derived calls from the RT-PCR reads in MiXCR, one entry per CDR3 protein. The data show approximately 500,000 distinct CDR3 sequences, about an eighth seen once. The sequencing here drew on PBMCs from blood, taken about 40 days after vaccination. The receptors derive from a man aged 50-60 years who received an inactivated influenza vaccine.

This clonotype was seen a few times. This chain joins TRBV20-1 and TRBJ2-7; 11 nucleotides line up with TRBD2. Germline lookup yields CDR1 DFQATT and CDR2 SNEGSKA (reference sequence). The CDR3 extends over 16 amino acids. Germline trimming cut 0 bases from V and 2 bases from J; bases unmatched to any gene: 6. The CDR3 is CSARETSGIFPYEQYF. DNA of the CDR3: TGCAGTGCTAGAGAGACTAGCGGGATCTTTCCCTACGAGCAGTACTTC.

Only a few counts were recorded for this clonotype. The chain recombines TRBV4-1 with TRBJ2-5; 10 bases agree with TRBD2. With V trimmed by 1 base and J by 2 bases, 4 bases remained unmatched. The CDR3 spans 16 residues. Germline V gene lookup returns CDR1 MGHRA and CDR2 YSYEKL. CDR3 sequence (DNA): TGCGCCAGCAGCCAAGGCCCTAGCGGGGGACAAGAGACCCAGTACTTC. The encoded protein is CASSQGPSGGQETQYF.

V and J are TRBV29-1 and TRBJ2-7; D is possibly TRBD1 (6 bases). The germline V gene has CDR1 SQVTM and CDR2 ANQGSEA. The CDR3 has 15 residues. Between the trimmed V and J ends, which lost 0 bases and 0 bases, there was a span of 12 bases. CDR3 amino acids: CSVEDPGTYSYEQYF. CDR3 bases: TGCAGCGTTGAAGACCCCGGGACATACTCCTACGAGCAGTACTTC.

The chain joins TRBV12-3 or TRBV12-4 to TRBJ2-1; 9 bases map to TRBD1. V was clipped by 7 bases and J by 2 bases; unmatched bases: 6. The length of the CDR3 is 15 residues. In DNA form, the CDR3 reads TGTGCCAGCACCGCCCGACAGGGGGCCTACAATGAGCAGTTCTTC. It encodes CASTARQGAYNEQFF.

The table lists this clonotype with a few counts. J is TRBJ2-5 and V is TRBV4-2; 7 bases align to TRBD2. Per the germline V gene, CDR1 is LGHNA and CDR2 is YNFKEQ. J was trimmed by 5 bases and V by 5 bases; bases with no gene match: 11. The CDR3 sequence is 15 residues long. DNA for the CDR3: TGTGCCAGCAGCAGTGCGAGCGGGGTCGCGGAGACCCAGTACTTC. Residues: CASSSASGVAETQYF.

This clonotype was counted only a few times. This chain uses TRBV7-2 with TRBJ1-5, with unresolved D. V lost 1 base and J lost 2, with 6 bases in between. Germline values: CDR1 SGHTA, CDR2 FQGNSA. The CDR3 sequence is 14 residues long. The chain's CDR3 is CASSLGEGNQPQHF. Here the CDR3 DNA reads TGTGCCAGCAGCTTAGGGGAGGGCAATCAGCCCCAGCATTTT.

This clonotype came up a few times. This chain links TRBV6-2 or TRBV6-3 with TRBJ2-2; no reliable D call. V lost 3 bases to trimming and J lost 1 base, with 9 bases between them. The CDR3 runs 15 residues. The germline CDR1 and CDR2 sequences are MNHEY and SVGEGT. The CDR3 DNA follows: TGTGCCAGCAGTTATTGGCAGTTGAACACCGGGGAGCTGTTTTTT. Encoded protein: CASSYWQLNTGELFF.

Ten or more counts support this clonotype. This chain's CDR3 is CASIRDRGYEQYF. The CDR3, as DNA: TGTGCCAGCATCCGGGACAGGGGCTACGAGCAGTACTTC. The chain uses TRBV12-3 or TRBV12-4 and TRBJ2-7, with 10 nucleotides matching TRBD1. CDR3 length equals 13 residues. Unmatched junction bases numbered 3, after V lost 7 bases and J lost 3 bases.

Regarding this clonotype: Because it lacks the conserved phenylalanine or tryptophan at the end, this CDR3 is likely a read error. The rearrangement joins TRBV12-3 or TRBV12-4 to TRBJ2-3; a weak D match, TRBD2 (6 bases). The V end was cut by 4 bases, the J end by 0 bases, with 11 bases between. CDR3 size: 15 residues. This CDR3 is CASSSGLSSTDTQYL. The CDR3 DNA sequence: TGTGCCAGCAGTTCAGGACTATCTAGCACAGATACGCAGTATTTG.

There are a few counts of this clonotype. The V call is TRBV7-2, the J call TRBJ2-3; D gene uncertain. This CDR3 is built from 16 residues. Looked up from germline, CDR1 is SGHTA and CDR2 is FQGNSA. The V end was cut by 1 base, the J end by 3 bases, with 14 bases between. The CDR3 DNA is TGTGCCAGCAGCTTAGAAGGCTACGGCCTGACAGATACGCAGTATTTT. It codes for CASSLEGYGLTDTQYF.

Only a few counts were recorded for this clonotype. The chain carries TRBV4-3 and TRBJ2-1, with D possibly being TRBD2 (6 bases). The germline V and J ends were trimmed by 3 bases and 0 bases, with 9 bases remaining between them. The CDR3 covers 15 residues. The V gene's germline CDR1 is LGHNA and CDR2 YSLEER. The CDR3, as DNA: TGCGCCAGCAGCCAGACTAGTAACTCCTACAATGAGCAGTTCTTC. Its protein is CASSQTSNSYNEQFF.

In its sample, this clonotype was seen many times. The gene calls are TRBV10-1 and TRBJ2-7, with 8 bases lining up with TRBD1. Germline values: CDR1 WNHNN, CDR2 SYGVQD (reference sequence). The CDR3 spans 13 residues. V gave up 4 bases and J gave up 5 bases; unmatched junction bases: 4. CDR3 residues: CASSGTGLHEQYF. The DNA of the CDR3 is TGCGCCAGCAGTGGGACAGGGCTCCACGAGCAGTACTTC.

Ten or more counts support this clonotype. This chain connects TRBV5-6 to TRBJ2-2, with D perhaps TRBD2 (6 bases). The CDR3 is 18 residues long. V lost 4 bases and J lost 0, with 19 bases in between. The germline gives CDR1 SGHDT, CDR2 YYEEEE. CDR3 in DNA: TGTGCCAGCAGCGCGGAGGGGAGACGTAGGGCGAACACCGGGGAGCTGTTTTTT. Amino acid sequence: CASSAEGRRRANTGELFF.

This clonotype appeared many times. This chain connects TRBV18 to TRBJ2-1; TRBD1 is a possible D gene (6 bases). Germline values: CDR1 KGHSH, CDR2 LQKENI. V was pared by 4 bases and J by 4 bases, with 11 bases between. There are 14 residues in the CDR3. CDR3 sequence: CASSLGQSYNEQFF. The CDR3 bases are TGTGCCAGCTCACTTGGACAGAGTTACAATGAGCAGTTCTTC.

In its sample, this clonotype was seen many times. The chain has TRBV12-3 or TRBV12-4 and TRBJ2-1, with D possibly TRBD2 on 6 matching bases. V dropped 6 bases and J dropped 6 bases, with 15 bases sitting between them. The CDR3 has 14 amino acids. CDR3 sequence (DNA): TGTGCCAGCAGCTTACTGACTAGTCTCAATGAGCAGTTCTTC. Its translation is CASSLLTSLNEQFF.

This clonotype has more than one count but fewer than ten. The rearrangement uses TRBV7-9 and TRBJ2-3; D unresolved. Trimming cost V 10 bases and J 2 bases, with 4 bases left between them. From germline, CDR1 is SEHNR and CDR2 FQNEAQ (reference sequence). The CDR3 length is 10 residues. CDR3 nucleotide sequence: TGTGCCACCACCACAGATACGCAGTATTTT. This codes for CATTTDTQYF.

This clonotype was observed a few times. This sequence joins TRBV28 and TRBJ2-1; D call uncertain. The germline gives CDR1 MDHEN, CDR2 SYDVKM. The germline V and J ends were trimmed by 1 base and 0 bases, with 13 bases remaining between them. The CDR3 extends over 17 amino acids. This chain's CDR3 is CASSLSRRSISYNEQFF. In nucleotides, the CDR3 is TGTGCCAGCAGTTTATCTCGGCGGTCCATCTCCTACAATGAGCAGTTCTTC.

V and J are TRBV24-1 and TRBJ2-5; no definite D call. V lost 6 bases and J lost 2, with 3 bases in between. Per the germline V gene, CDR1 is KGHDR and CDR2 is SFDVKD. The CDR3 contains 11 residues. The CDR3 bases are TGTGCCACCAGTAAACAAGAGACCCAGTACTTC. Translation: CATSKQETQYF.

This chain joins TRBV7-9 and TRBJ2-1; 10 nucleotides match TRBD2. The CDR3 extends over 14 amino acids. V lost 1 base and J lost 14; bases outside the gene matches: 8. Germline CDR1 reads SEHNR; CDR2 reads FQNEAQ (reference sequence). The CDR3 region is CASSLVGSGGEKFF. The CDR3 coding sequence is TGTGCCAGCAGCTTAGTGGGGAGCGGGGGGGAGAAGTTCTTC. Filled out from reference TRBV7-9 and TRBJ2-1, the complete variable domain reads DTGVSQNPRHKITKRGQNVTFRCDPISEHNRLYWYRQTLGQGPEFLTYFQNEAQLEKSRLLSDRFSAERPKGSFSTLEIQRTEQGDSAMYLCASSLVGSGGEKFFGPGTRLTVL.

This chain links TRBV10-3 with TRBJ2-7; 7 nucleotides line up with TRBD1. The CDR3 consists of 12 residues. V lost 3 bases and J lost 9; bases outside the gene matches: 5. The germline V gene encodes CDR1 ENHRY and CDR2 SYGVKD. The CDR3 loop reads CAISDTGVGQYF. CDR3 coding DNA: TGTGCCATCAGTGATACAGGGGTGGGGCAGTACTTC.

The chain is built from TRBV10-3 and TRBJ2-1; 7 bases match TRBD2. Germline values: CDR1 ENHRY, CDR2 SYGVKD. The length of the CDR3 is 15 residues. The V gene end was trimmed by 2 bases and the J gene end by 6 bases; junction bases not matched to a gene: 7. The CDR3 DNA follows: TGTGCCATCAGTGAGGGCGGGGGAGCGCGCAATGAGCAGTTCTTC. It is translated as CAISEGGGARNEQFF.